The next 10 T cell receptor beta chains were all read from a single sample in a study of response to subunit inactivated influenza vaccine. One entry per CDR3 protein results from TCRdb running MiXCR on the RT-PCR reads. The sample has 450,000 to 600,000 distinct CDR3 sequences, 16% seen once; the top ten hold less than 4%. This material consisted of CD4+ T cells sorted from PBMCs, taken 23 to 25 months after vaccination. These receptors all stem from a man between 45 and 75 years old who received an inactivated influenza vaccine.

The sample holds a few counts of this clonotype. The chain joins TRBV6-1 to TRBJ1-1; TRBD1 agrees at 7 bases. Per germline, CDR1 MNHNS and CDR2 SASEGT. This CDR3 has 15 amino acids. V lost 4 bases to trimming and J lost 0 bases; unmatched junction nucleotides: 5. CDR3 DNA: TGTGCCAGCAGTGCCCGGGACAGATTGAACACTGAAGCTTTCTTT. Translating it yields CASSARDRLNTEAFF.

This clonotype was seen repeatedly, ten times or more. This chain links TRBV12-3 or TRBV12-4 with TRBJ2-3; no definite D call. This CDR3 contains 12 residues. The V and J ends lost 3 bases and 4 bases respectively, with 5 bases between them. The CDR3 sequence: CASSLWADTQYF. CDR3 DNA sequence: TGTGCCAGCAGTTTGTGGGCAGATACGCAGTATTTT.

The sample holds a few counts of this clonotype. J is TRBJ1-1 and V is TRBV20-1, with D uncertain. Trimming removed 7 bases at V and 7 bases at J, with 16 bases between. The CDR3 is 12 amino acids. Per germline, CDR1 DFQATT and CDR2 SNEGSKA (reference sequence). CDR3 DNA: TGCAGTGTAGAGCATGCGGGGAATGAAGCTTTCTTT. This codes for CSVEHAGNEAFF.

This clonotype was counted many times. The V gene is TRBV5-1, the J gene TRBJ2-2, with TRBD2 matching 13 bases. The CDR3 runs 17 residues. The germline CDR1 and CDR2 sequences are SGHRS and YFSETQ. V lost 3 bases, J lost 1 base, and 3 bases stayed unmatched. CDR3 amino acids: CASSSGTSGKNTGELFF. For the CDR3, the DNA is TGCGCCAGCAGCTCTGGGACTAGCGGGAAGAACACCGGGGAGCTGTTTTTT.

This chain connects TRBV20-1 to TRBJ2-5; D perhaps matches TRBD1 (6 bases). This CDR3 is 16 amino acids long. Between the trimmed V and J ends, which lost 1 base and 1 base, there was a span of 16 bases. The germline gives CDR1 DFQATT, CDR2 SNEGSKA (reference sequence). The CDR3 DNA is TGCAGTGCTAGAGGGACAGTCCCACCAAGCCAAGAGACCCAGTACTTC. It specifies CSARGTVPPSQETQYF.

This chain connects TRBV7-2 to TRBJ2-5; no clear D. Trimming stripped 5 bases from V and 0 bases from J, with 7 bases between. This CDR3 is built from 13 residues. The germline V gene encodes CDR1 SGHTA and CDR2 FQGNSA. CDR3 in amino acids: CASSTAYQETQYF. The CDR3 nucleotides are TGTGCCAGCAGCACAGCATACCAAGAGACCCAGTACTTC.

This clonotype was seen a handful of times. V gene TRBV4-2 combines with J gene TRBJ1-1, with no clear D. The germline CDR1 and CDR2 sequences are LGHNA and YNFKEQ. The CDR3 is 18 amino acids. V was shortened by 1 base and J by 4 bases, with 22 bases between the two germline ends. DNA of the CDR3: TGTGCCAGCAGCCAAGGAGTTAGGAGACTTGGGCCCGGCACTGAAGCTTTCTTT. This gives the protein CASSQGVRRLGPGTEAFF.

This clonotype was seen only a few times. The chain combines TRBV7-9 with TRBJ1-4, with D possibly TRBD1 on 5 matching bases. The V gene's germline CDR1 is SEHNR and CDR2 FQNEAQ (reference sequence). Trimming removed 5 bases from V and 0 bases from J, with 10 bases in between. This CDR3 region has 15 residues. This CDR3 is CASSNGAATNEKLFF. CDR3 sequence (DNA): TGTGCCAGCAGCAACGGGGCTGCAACTAATGAAAAACTGTTTTTT.

The table lists this clonotype with a few counts. The chain employs TRBV29-1 and TRBJ1-4, with a possible D match to TRBD1 (6 bases). The CDR3 consists of 14 residues. Germline CDR1 is SQVTM and CDR2 is ANQGSEA. V lost 5 bases and J lost 5, with 15 bases in between. The CDR3 loop reads CSVTDSSLNEKLFF. The CDR3 DNA follows: TGCAGCGTTACGGACAGCTCTCTCAATGAAAAACTGTTTTTT.

The chain carries TRBV29-1 and TRBJ1-4, with a possible D match to TRBD1 (5 bases). V was shortened by 7 bases and J by 8 bases, with 14 bases between the two germline ends. CDR1 SQVTM and CDR2 ANQGSEA come from the germline V gene. This CDR3 is 12 amino acids long. The CDR3 coding sequence is TGCAGCGGAGGACACCCGGGGGAAAAACTGTTTTTT. Its protein is CSGGHPGEKLFF.